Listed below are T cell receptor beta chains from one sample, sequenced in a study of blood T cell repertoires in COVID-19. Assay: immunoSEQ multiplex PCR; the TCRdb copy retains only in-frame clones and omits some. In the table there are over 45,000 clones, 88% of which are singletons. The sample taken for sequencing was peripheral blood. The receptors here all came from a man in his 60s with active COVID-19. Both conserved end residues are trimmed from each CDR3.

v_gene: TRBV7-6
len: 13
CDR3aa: ASSLEGSGSYEQY

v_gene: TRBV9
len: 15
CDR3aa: ASSHIQGLAEEYEQY

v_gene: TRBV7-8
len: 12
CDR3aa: ASGGEEGQGEAF

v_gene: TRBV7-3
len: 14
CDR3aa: ASSLTAGGTTDTQY

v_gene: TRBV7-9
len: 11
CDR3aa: ASSSQLFYGYT

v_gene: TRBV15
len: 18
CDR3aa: ATSRGPLTGPDFSGNTIY

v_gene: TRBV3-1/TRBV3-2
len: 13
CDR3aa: ASSQDTAGGSPLH

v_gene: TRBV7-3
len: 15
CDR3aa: ASSFQELAGGTGELF

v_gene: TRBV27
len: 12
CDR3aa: ASSLVRGGGKLF

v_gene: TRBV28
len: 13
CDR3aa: ASSSPTATAETQY

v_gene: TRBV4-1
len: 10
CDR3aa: ASGSYNSPLH

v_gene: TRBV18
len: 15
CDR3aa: ASSPGRGLVNTGELF

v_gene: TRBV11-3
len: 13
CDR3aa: ASSLGTGGRSPLH

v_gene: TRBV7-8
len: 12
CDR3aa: ASSLLSRSYEQY

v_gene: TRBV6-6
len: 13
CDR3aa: ASRKSGGGKNIQY

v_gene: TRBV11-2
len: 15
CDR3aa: ASSWGTSGSGDNEQF

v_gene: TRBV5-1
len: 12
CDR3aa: ASSLNSGIETQY

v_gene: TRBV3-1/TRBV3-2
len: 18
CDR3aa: ASSQGSGTSGSRYQETQY

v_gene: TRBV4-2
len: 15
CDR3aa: ASSQDLGTGFYQPQH

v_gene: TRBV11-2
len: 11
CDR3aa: ASEDSGANVLT

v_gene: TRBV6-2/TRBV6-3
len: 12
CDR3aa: ASSYSGMGYEQY

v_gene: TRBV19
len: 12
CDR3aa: ASRPGQTYTEAF

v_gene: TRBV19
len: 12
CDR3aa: ASSIAGLAGELF

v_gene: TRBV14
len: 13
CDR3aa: ASSQVAGASYEQY

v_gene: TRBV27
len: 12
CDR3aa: ASGYRGSSNEQF

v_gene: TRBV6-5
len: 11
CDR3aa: ASSPISVGELF

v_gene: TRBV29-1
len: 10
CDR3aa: SGRVSYNEQF

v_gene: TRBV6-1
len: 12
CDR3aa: ASSEAGVNYGYT

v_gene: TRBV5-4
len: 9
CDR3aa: ASSRAGGWY

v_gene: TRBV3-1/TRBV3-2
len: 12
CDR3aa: ASSEGQVSYEQY

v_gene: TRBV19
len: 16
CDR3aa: ASSISLAGGPSFDEQF

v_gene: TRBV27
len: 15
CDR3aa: ASRSTLGTGDSYEQY

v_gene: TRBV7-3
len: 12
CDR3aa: ASSAGGDLDTQY

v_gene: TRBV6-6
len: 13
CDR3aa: ASRGTGAPQGAQY

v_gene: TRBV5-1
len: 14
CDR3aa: ASSGLKREGPYEQY

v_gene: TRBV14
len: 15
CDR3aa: ASSQFGTARSGNTIY

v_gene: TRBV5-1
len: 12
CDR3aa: ASSLRPSNSPLH

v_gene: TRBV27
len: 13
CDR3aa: ASSPGTGTNYGYT

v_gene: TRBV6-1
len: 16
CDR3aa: ASSAPTDRAEMNTEAF